This TCR beta chain emerged from a study of technical replicates of blood from a few donors. Some clones are missing from TCRdb's copy, which holds only in-frame ones; the method was immunoSEQ multiplex PCR. The sample records about 79,000 clones, about 91% being singletons. This clone has just a few counts. V was clipped by 4 bases and J by 0 bases; unmatched bases: 9. This CDR3 is built from 17 residues. The germline V gene has CDR1 SGHTS and CDR2 YDEGEE. This TCR was sampled from a human donor in good health. Some clones in this sample may be carry-over from other donors' samples. Sequencing was done on a sample of T cells isolated from PBMCs. The chain is built from TRBV5-8 and TRBJ2-7; 11 positions match TRBD2. CDR3 sequence (DNA): TGTGCCAGCAGCGAAACTAGCGGGAGTTTCCCCTCCTACGAGCAGTACTTC. Its protein is CASSETSGSFPSYEQYF.